This section outlines one T cell receptor beta chain sequence together with its context. These data originate in a study of blood T cell repertoires in COVID-19. Study context: Material from acute and convalescent COVID-19 was sourced from the United States, Italy and Spain. T cells, B-cell-depleted T cells, or PBMCs provided the cDNA or gDNA that served as material.

The CDR3 contains 19 residues. J lost 4 bases, V lost 0 bases, and 19 bases had no gene match. Germline V gene lookup returns CDR1 GTSNPN and CDR2 SVGIG (reference sequence). Per the study methods: Amplification of reference gene primers provided the estimated nucleated cell counts. TCRdb keeps only in-frame clones here, not all; method: immunoSEQ multiplex PCR. V, J and clone size are those of that table, while D and trimming were read from the DNA. The sample yields some 150,000 clones, 70% to 90% seen once. The sequenced material came from peripheral blood. The chain has TRBV30 and TRBJ1-2; 8 positions agree with TRBD1. This TCR was sampled from a man aged 65 to 79 with acute or convalescent COVID-19. CDR3 sequence: CAWSVALGTGSTFSYGYTF. DNA of the CDR3: TGTGCCTGGAGTGTCGCCCTTGGGACAGGATCAACTTTTAGCTATGGCTACACCTTC.